These 6 T cell receptor beta chains were sequenced from one sample in a study of cytomegalovirus exposure and HLA in healthy donors (dated by TCRdb to 2016 to 2017). The protocol used for the library was the immunoSEQ multiplex PCR assay. A mixture of 60 forward primers for TCR Vbeta segments and 13 reverse primers for TCR Jbeta segments was used in the multiplex PCR. In TCRdb, the immuneACCESS table is reduced to in-frame sequences with V and J assigned. These tables do not hold every clone; where another copy was compared, an unresolved V gene accounts for under half, and the others remain unexplained. Recorded for this sample are just over 150,000 clones; 60% to 80% of them occurred a single time. The ten largest clones add up to around 0.96% of the sample. Sequenced: PBMCs. These receptor sequences come from a woman aged 50 to 60 in good health and CMV-seropositive.

The rearrangement uses TRBV6-6 and TRBJ1-5, with 8 nucleotides matching TRBD1. The V gene end was trimmed by 6 bases and the J gene end by 2 bases; junction bases not matched to a gene: 6. Germline V CDR1 and CDR2: MNHNY, SVGAGI (reference sequence). The CDR3 is 15 amino acids. The CDR3 region is CASRPDRGGNQPQHF. For the CDR3, the DNA is TGTGCCAGCAGGCCTGACAGGGGAGGCAATCAGCCCCAGCATTTT.

The chain carries TRBV5-1 and TRBJ2-3, with 8 bases that match TRBD2. Germline lookup yields CDR1 SGHRS and CDR2 YFSETQ. The junction had 5 bases not matched to a gene; V was cut back by 1 base and J by 4 bases. CDR3 length: 15 residues. For the CDR3, the DNA is TGCGCCAGCAGCTTGACGGGGGGGGTACCAGATACGCAGTATTTT. Its protein product is CASSLTGGVPDTQYF.

The chain is built from TRBV10-3 and TRBJ2-5; the match to TRBD1 covers 7 bases. The CDR3 loop spans 15 amino acids. With 4 bases clipped from V and 2 bases from J, the junction kept 7 bases outside the gene matches. CDR1 and CDR2 from the germline V gene are ENHRY and SYGVKD. CDR3 residues: CAISGGRDSQETQYF. The CDR3 DNA sequence: TGTGCCATCAGTGGGGGCCGGGACAGTCAAGAGACCCAGTACTTC.

The chain employs TRBV19 and TRBJ1-2, with D possibly TRBD1 on 5 matching bases. The germline V gene encodes CDR1 LNHDA and CDR2 SQIVND (reference sequence). The CDR3 totals 16 residues. Trimming stripped 2 bases from V and 0 bases from J, with 13 bases between. The CDR3 region is CASSIKGALANYGYTF. DNA of the CDR3: TGTGCCAGTAGTATAAAAGGGGCGTTAGCTAACTATGGCTACACCTTC.

The table lists this clone with a few counts. The chain links TRBV4-1 to TRBJ2-7; 8 nucleotides line up with TRBD1. The CDR3 sequence is 14 residues long. CDR1 and CDR2 (germline): MGHRA, YSYEKL. V shed 3 bases, J shed 1 base, and the junction held 2 bases outside the gene matches. CDR3 DNA sequence: TGCGCCAGCAGCCACGACAGGGGATCCTACGAGCAGTACTTC. Translated, it gives CASSHDRGSYEQYF.

The CDR3 loop reads CASSQESGDLSGNTIYF. CDR3 nucleotides: TGTGCCAGCAGCCAGGAATCCGGGGACTTATCTGGAAACACCATATATTTT. The V gene is TRBV14, the J gene TRBJ1-3; a weak D match, TRBD1 (5 bases). Germline V lookup: CDR1 SGHDN, CDR2 FVKESK. The CDR3 runs 17 residues. The V and J ends lost 3 bases and 1 base respectively, with 16 bases between them.